This entry concerns a single T cell receptor beta chain. Its antigen has not been determined. Base-call qualities are not available, and no considerably larger clone is one nucleotide away. Trimming removed 4 bases from V and 6 bases from J; the gene matches leave 6 bases unexplained. The CDR3 spans 13 residues, from the cysteine through the phenylalanine. CDR3 DNA is the only sequence kept; it has 39 bases, read in frame from the first base. The germline V gene specifies SGHRS as CDR1 and YFSETQ as CDR2. Receptor amplification or capture employed RT-PCR. Sequencer: Illumina HiSeq 2500. The public reads were reanalyzed by TCRdb: fastp trimming at Q25, MiXCR alignment, in-frame beta chains only. Merged by CDR3 protein, the rows form single entries marked with the most common genes and DNA. The sample table records over 650,000 distinct CDR3 sequences; 18% of these occur just once. The ten most abundant clones make up approximately 11% of the sample.

The sample originates from a study of response to subunit inactivated influenza vaccine (dated by TCRdb to the late 2010s). Looking at the study overall: The study used deep quantitative T cell receptor repertoire profiling to track responses to a trivalent subunit inactivated influenza vaccine. Results the study describes overall, beyond this receptor: The authors proposed that each seasonal influenza vaccination may bring in only a limited number of new T cells.

The receptor's source is a man aged 45 to 65 who received an inactivated influenza vaccine. Donor details come from another sample of the same person, matched by shared clones. Recombination connected TRBV5-1 to TRBJ1-2; 7 bases in the junction line up with TRBD1. Sequencing was performed on PBMCs from blood, taken more than 4 days after vaccination. The CDR3 protein: CASSRDSPDGYTF. At the DNA level, the sequence is TGCGCCAGCAGCCGGGACAGTCCCGATGGCTACACCTTC.